This TCR beta chain originates from a study of blood T cell repertoires in COVID-19. Study summary: Sites across the United States, Italy and Spain contributed samples from acute and convalescent COVID-19. From T cells, B-cell-depleted T cells, or PBMCs came the material, which was cDNA or gDNA.

The CDR3 is 14 amino acids. Germline lookup yields CDR1 SGHRS and CDR2 YFSETQ. Trimming pared 4 bases from V and 4 bases from J, leaving 12 bases between. In the authors' workflow: How many nucleated cells were present was estimated from reference gene primer amplification. Profiled with immunoSEQ multiplex PCR; TCRdb holds only in-frame clones, not every one. V and J calls and clone size are those listed in that table; D and trimming were worked out from the DNA. The sample has approximately 100,000 clones, approximately 89% seen once. The source is a woman younger than 45 with acute or convalescent COVID-19. This chain connects TRBV5-1 to TRBJ2-1; D unclear. The source material was peripheral blood. CDR3 protein: CASSPGSIYNEQFF. Here the CDR3 DNA reads TGCGCCAGCAGCCCCGGGTCAATATACAATGAGCAGTTCTTC.